A selection of T cell receptor beta chains follows, all from one sample in a study of control samples from healthy donors and cancer patients. Measured with immunoSEQ multiplex PCR; TCRdb has only the in-frame clones, and not every one. This table has 85,000 to 120,000 clones, roughly 94% appearing once. Specimen: blood. These receptors all stem from a woman between 18 and 29 years old in good health. The CDR3 runs from the conserved cysteine through the conserved F or W. A D gene is named only where the DNA matches it firmly. Clone size appears in some rows only: once, few, many, or a class for an expanded clone.

cdr3_aa | cdr3_nt | j_call | v_call | d_call | clone_size | cdr3_length
CALSTLDTQYF | TGTGCCCTTTCGACCCTCGATACGCAGTATTTT | TRBJ2-3 | TRBV5-4 | . | . | 11
CASRRSSNQPQHF | TGTGCCAGCCGGCGCTCTAGCAATCAGCCCCAGCATTTT | TRBJ1-5 | TRBV19 | . | . | 13
CASSLKKGREPYEQYF | TGTGCCAGCAGCCTGAAAAAGGGTCGGGAACCCTACGAGCAGTACTTC | TRBJ2-7 | TRBV3-1/TRBV3-2 | . | . | 16
CAWSVRGGGLDTQYF | TGTGCCTGGAGTGTACGTGGCGGGGGCCTCGATACGCAGTATTTT | TRBJ2-3 | TRBV30 | . | . | 15
CASSLPGTGVSGDNQPQHF | TGTGCCAGCAGCCTCCCCGGGACAGGGGTTTCAGGGGACAATCAGCCCCAGCATTTT | TRBJ1-5 | TRBV9 | TRBD1 | . | 19
CASSFMRGDTQYF | TGTGCCAGCAGCTTCATGCGGGGAGATACGCAGTATTTT | TRBJ2-3 | TRBV7-9 | . | . | 13
CASSYSSESPLHF | TGTGCCAGCAGTTACTCGTCCGAATCACCCCTCCACTTT | TRBJ1-6 | TRBV6-5 | . | . | 13
CASIMDRAVSF | TGCGCCAGCATCATGGATCGCGCTGTGAGCTTC | TRBJ2-4 | TRBV5-1 | . | . | 11
CASSQEQAPEAFF | TGTGCCAGCAGCCAAGAACAGGCCCCTGAAGCTTTCTTT | TRBJ1-1 | TRBV3-1/TRBV3-2 | . | . | 13
CASSLIQLPNYGYTF | TGTGCCAGCAGTTTAATCCAGCTTCCTAACTATGGCTACACCTTC | TRBJ1-2 | TRBV28 | . | . | 15
CASSSPSGRINEQFF | TGTGCCAGCAGTTCCCCCAGCGGGAGAATCAATGAGCAGTTCTTC | TRBJ2-1 | TRBV6-5 | TRBD2 | . | 15
CASSLAGGPGNQPQHF | TGTGCCAGCAGCTTGGCCGGAGGGCCTGGCAATCAGCCCCAGCATTTT | TRBJ1-5 | TRBV5-6 | . | . | 16
CASSSTNSGGNEQFF | TGTGCCAGCAGCTCCACGAATAGCGGGGGAAATGAGCAGTTCTTC | TRBJ2-1 | TRBV7-9 | TRBD2 | . | 15
CASSQRLPSSYEQYF | TGTGCCAGCAGCCAAAGGCTCCCTAGCTCCTACGAGCAGTACTTC | TRBJ2-7 | TRBV3-1/TRBV3-2 | . | . | 15
CAWGDRWNSPLHF | TGTGCCTGGGGGGACAGATGGAATTCACCCCTCCACTTT | TRBJ1-6 | TRBV30 | TRBD1 | once | 13
CASCLGLLCYF | TGTGCCAGCTGCCTCGGGCTGCTGTGTTACTTC | TRBJ2-7 | TRBV3-1/TRBV3-2 | . | once | 11
CASGDRVKDNQPQHF | TGTGCCAGCGGGGACAGGGTTAAGGACAATCAGCCCCAGCATTTT | TRBJ1-5 | TRBV6-6 | TRBD1 | . | 15
CASSVADGPRNEQFF | TGTGCCAGCAGCGTAGCGGACGGACCTCGCAATGAGCAGTTCTTC | TRBJ2-1 | TRBV9 | . | . | 15
CASSAGPEGGNTIYF | TGTGCCAGCAGCGCCGGACCGGAGGGAGGAAACACCATATATTTT | TRBJ1-3 | TRBV9 | . | . | 15
CASSLRSKVPGKLFF | TGTGCCAGCAGCCTTCGCAGTAAGGTCCCCGGAAAACTGTTTTTT | TRBJ1-4 | TRBV11-2 | . | . | 15
CASSEGGLQETQYF | TGTGCCAGCAGTGAAGGGGGACTCCAAGAGACCCAGTACTTC | TRBJ2-5 | TRBV2 | . | . | 14
CASSYSEAGANVLTF | TGTGCCAGCAGTTACTCAGAGGCTGGGGCCAACGTCCTGACTTTC | TRBJ2-6 | TRBV6-2/TRBV6-3 | . | . | 15
CATSDPPGPRETQYF | TGTGCCACCAGTGATCCGCCAGGGCCGAGAGAGACCCAGTACTTC | TRBJ2-5 | TRBV24-1 | . | . | 15
CASSDVGSSYNEQFF | TGCGCCAGCAGTGACGTTGGGAGCTCCTACAATGAGCAGTTCTTC | TRBJ2-1 | TRBV10-2 | . | . | 15
CASSQIDSTFF | TGTGCCAGCAGCCAAATCGACAGTACTTTCTTT | TRBJ1-1 | TRBV6-5 | . | . | 11
CASTLVQGALGNQPQHF | TGTGCCAGCACCCTAGTACAGGGGGCCTTGGGCAATCAGCCCCAGCATTTT | TRBJ1-5 | TRBV25-1 | TRBD1 | . | 17
CASSGTWESNQPQHF | TGTGCCAGCAGCGGCACTTGGGAAAGCAATCAGCCCCAGCATTTT | TRBJ1-5 | TRBV9 | . | . | 15
CASSPLAGPGHEQFF | TGTGCCAGCAGCCCCCTAGCGGGGCCTGGGCATGAGCAGTTCTTC | TRBJ2-1 | TRBV9 | TRBD2 | once | 15
CAWSVWGISNQPQHF | TGTGCCTGGAGTGTATGGGGGATTAGCAATCAGCCCCAGCATTTT | TRBJ1-5 | TRBV30 | . | . | 15
CASSPKAIGAHEQYF | TGTGCCAGCAGCCCCAAGGCTATCGGGGCCCACGAGCAGTACTTC | TRBJ2-7 | TRBV3-1/TRBV3-2 | . | . | 15
CASSRWDVAKNIQYF | TGTGCCAGTAGTCGGTGGGACGTAGCCAAAAACATTCAGTACTTC | TRBJ2-4 | TRBV19 | . | . | 15
CASSPPPGGHGETQYF | TGCGCCAGCAGCCCCCCCCCGGGGGGCCACGGGGAGACCCAGTACTTC | TRBJ2-5 | TRBV23-1 | . | . | 16
CASSPQGQGAYLTEAFF | TGTGCCAGCAGCCCCCAGGGGCAGGGGGCGTATCTCACTGAAGCTTTCTTT | TRBJ1-1 | TRBV9 | TRBD1 | . | 17
CASSLLRDGSPLHF | TGTGCCAGCAGCTTGCTCCGGGACGGTTCACCCCTCCACTTT | TRBJ1-6 | TRBV5-4 | . | few | 14
CASSLGVGGGNQPQHF | TGTGCCAGCAGCTTGGGTGTCGGGGGTGGCAATCAGCCCCAGCATTTT | TRBJ1-5 | TRBV5-5 | . | . | 16
CASSLGGRNSGNTIYF | TGTGCCAGCAGCTTAGGGGGACGGAACTCTGGAAACACCATATATTTT | TRBJ1-3 | TRBV7-8 | . | . | 16
CASSLTSEQYF | TGTGCCAGCAGTTTAACGTCCGAGCAGTACTTC | TRBJ2-7 | TRBV28 | . | . | 11
CASSQESILAEQYF | TGTGCCAGCAGCCAAGAAAGTATCTTAGCCGAGCAGTATTTT | TRBJ2-3 | TRBV3-1/TRBV3-2 | . | . | 14
CASTPSAGMIARNF | TGTGCCAGCACCCCATCCGCGGGGATGATTGCGCGGAACTTC | TRBJ2-5 | TRBV6-2/TRBV6-3 | . | . | 14
CASSPALGPYNEQFF | TGCGCCAGCAGCCCCGCTTTAGGGCCCTACAATGAGCAGTTCTTC | TRBJ2-1 | TRBV5-1 | . | . | 15